Below are 10 T cell receptor beta chains sequenced from a single sample in a study of blood T cell repertoires in COVID-19. TCRdb's table, derived via immunoSEQ multiplex PCR, lists solely in-frame clones and lacks some. The repertoire has approximately 120,000 clones, roughly 92% of them found once; the top ten carry around 1.9%. Sequences were obtained from peripheral blood. The receptors were sampled from a man aged 50-59 years with COVID-19, enrolled during active disease.

This clone has only one observation. The chain employs TRBV7-8 and TRBJ2-1; D is ambiguous. Germline CDR1 is SGHVS and CDR2 is FQNEAQ. CDR3 length equals 14 residues. V gave up 1 base and J gave up 3 bases, with 7 bases separating them. The CDR3 spells CASSLESYYNEQFF. Here the CDR3 DNA reads TGTGCCAGCAGCTTAGAGTCCTACTACAATGAGCAGTTCTTC.

The chain combines TRBV19 with TRBJ2-7; 11 nucleotides align to TRBD2. Germline trimming cut 7 bases from V and 1 base from J; bases unmatched to any gene: 6. This CDR3 contains 15 residues. Per the germline V gene, CDR1 is LNHDA and CDR2 is SQIVND (reference sequence). CDR3 amino acids: CASTPGTSGSYEQYF. The CDR3 DNA follows: TGTGCCAGTACCCCCGGGACTAGCGGTTCCTACGAGCAGTACTTC.

V is TRBV27 and J is TRBJ2-1; 11 bases align to TRBD2. Trimming at V came to 8 bases and at J to 7 bases, leaving 13 bases not matched to a gene. The CDR3 consists of 16 residues. Germline V gene lookup returns CDR1 MNHEY and CDR2 SMNVEV (reference sequence). CDR3 bases: TGTGCCAGCCAACGCGTAGCGGGAGGGCCTACAAATGAGCAGTTCTTC. It translates to CASQRVAGGPTNEQFF.

The CDR3 reads CASSSRIGTGNNQPQHF. CDR3 sequence (DNA): TGTGCCAGCAGCTCTCGTATCGGGACAGGGAACAATCAGCCCCAGCATTTT. This chain uses TRBV7-2 with TRBJ1-5; 9 bases agree with TRBD1. The ends lost 4 bases at V and 3 bases at J; junction bases unmatched: 10. The length of the CDR3 is 17 residues. Per the germline V gene, CDR1 is SGHTA and CDR2 is FQGNSA.

The rearrangement links TRBV5-1 to TRBJ2-2; D ambiguous. V dropped 1 base and J dropped 1 base, with 5 bases sitting between them. Germline CDR1 is SGHRS and CDR2 is YFSETQ. The CDR3 consists of 14 residues. The CDR3 nucleotides are TGCGCCAGCAGCTTGCTAGGGAACACCGGGGAGCTGTTTTTT. Protein: CASSLLGNTGELFF.

The chain combines TRBV11-2 with TRBJ2-7, with D tentatively TRBD2 (6 bases). CDR3 length: 18 amino acids. CDR1 SGHAT and CDR2 FQNNGV come from the germline V gene. Trimming cost V 0 bases and J 0 bases, with 18 bases left between them. The CDR3 sequence is CASSLESTVGLHSYEQYF. In DNA form, the CDR3 reads TGTGCCAGCAGCTTAGAAAGTACAGTAGGACTACACTCCTACGAGCAGTACTTC.

This chain connects TRBV9 to TRBJ1-6; TRBD1 might be the D (6 bases). This CDR3 is built from 14 residues. V was cut by 10 bases and J by 3 bases, with 14 bases left in between. Germline V CDR1 and CDR2: SGDLS, YYNGEE. The CDR3 spells CAGRTADYNSPLHF. The CDR3 DNA follows: TGTGCCGGACGGACAGCCGACTATAATTCACCCCTCCACTTT.

This chain links TRBV14 with TRBJ2-5; 12 bases fit TRBD1. The CDR3 contains 16 residues. V shed 4 bases and J 2 bases; nucleotides not matched to a gene: 5. The germline CDR1 and CDR2 sequences are SGHDN and FVKESK. This CDR3 reads CASSPGTGGQQETQYF. The CDR3 coding sequence is TGTGCCAGCAGCCCCGGGACAGGGGGCCAACAAGAGACCCAGTACTTC.

This sequence joins TRBV7-6 and TRBJ1-5; 7 nucleotides agree with TRBD1. CDR1 is SGHVS and CDR2 is FNYEAQ in the germline V gene. V was pared by 5 bases and J by 3 bases, with 7 bases of the junction left unmatched. The CDR3 runs 15 residues. The CDR3 DNA is TGTGCCAGCAGCCCCGGGACAGACTTCAATCAGCCCCAGCATTTT. Its translation is CASSPGTDFNQPQHF.

In this sample, this clone turned up a few times. The chain combines TRBV5-4 with TRBJ2-5; 9 bases agree with TRBD1. CDR3 length: 16 residues. The junction had 11 bases not matched to a gene; V was cut back by 3 bases and J by 5 bases. Germline CDR1 reads SGHNT; CDR2 reads YYREEE (reference sequence). The DNA of the CDR3 is TGTGCCAGCAGCTCCCGGGACAGGGTCGATTTGGAGACCCAGTACTTC. Protein: CASSSRDRVDLETQYF.